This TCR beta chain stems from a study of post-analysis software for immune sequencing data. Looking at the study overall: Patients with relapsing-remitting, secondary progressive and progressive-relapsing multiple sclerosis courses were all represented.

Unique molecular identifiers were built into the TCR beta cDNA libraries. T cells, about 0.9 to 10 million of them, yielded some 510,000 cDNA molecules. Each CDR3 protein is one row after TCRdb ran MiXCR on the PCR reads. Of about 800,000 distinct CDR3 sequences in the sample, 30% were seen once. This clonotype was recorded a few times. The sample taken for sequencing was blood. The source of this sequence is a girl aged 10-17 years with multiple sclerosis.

The CDR3 sequence: CSVPLAGSIQYF. The CDR3 nucleotides read TGCAGCGTGCCGCTAGCGGGAAGCATTCAGTACTTC. J is TRBJ2-4 and V is TRBV29-1, with 9 nucleotides matching TRBD2. Per the germline V gene, CDR1 is SQVTM and CDR2 is ANQGSEA. V gave up 6 bases and J gave up 9 bases; unmatched junction bases: 6. The CDR3 loop spans 12 amino acids.